A selection of T cell receptor beta chains follows, all from one sample in a study of shared clonotypes between healthy human individuals. The assay was immunoSEQ multiplex PCR, and TCRdb's table has in-frame clones only and misses some. In the table there are 100,000 to 130,000 clones, around 68% of which are singletons. Sequenced material: memory CD8+ T cells sorted from blood. Receptors originate from a woman in her twenties or thirties in good health. Both conserved end residues are part of each CDR3. D genes are given only for firm matches. Clone size appears in some rows only: once, few, many, or a class for an expanded clone.

j_gene,abundance,d_gene,v_gene,CDR3aa,CDR3nt
TRBJ2-7,NA,NA,TRBV6-1,CASSEGLPYEQYF,TGTGCCAGCAGTGAAGGGCTCCCCTACGAGCAGTACTTC
TRBJ2-3,few,TRBD2,TRBV13,CASAIRAGGLDTQYF,TGTGCCAGCGCAATAAGGGCGGGAGGGCTGGATACGCAGTATTTT
TRBJ2-7,NA,TRBD1,TRBV27,CASSNPGQGSEQYF,TGTGCCAGCAGTAACCCGGGACAGGGCTCCGAGCAGTACTTC
TRBJ1-5,NA,NA,TRBV27,CASSLAGSNQPQHF,TGTGCCAGCAGTTTAGCAGGGTCCAATCAGCCCCAGCATTTT
TRBJ2-1,many,NA,TRBV20-1,CSAREDREQFF,TGCAGTGCTAGGGAGGATAGGGAGCAGTTCTTC
TRBJ2-7,NA,NA,TRBV5-5,CASSSKDRLTYEQYF,TGTGCCAGCAGCTCGAAGGACAGATTAACCTACGAGCAGTACTTC
TRBJ1-3,NA,NA,TRBV28,CASGSLFSGNTIYF,TGTGCCAGCGGATCACTCTTCTCTGGAAACACCATATATTTT
TRBJ2-1,NA,NA,TRBV10-1,CASSDSNEQFF,TGCGCCAGCAGTGATAGTAATGAGCAGTTCTTC
TRBJ1-1,NA,NA,TRBV28,CASSSQDIMNTEAFF,TGTGCCAGCAGTTCTCAGGACATCATGAACACTGAAGCTTTCTTT
TRBJ2-7,few,TRBD2,TRBV6-5,CASSSPGLAGYEQYF,TGTGCCAGCAGTTCACCGGGACTAGCGGGCTACGAGCAGTACTTC
TRBJ2-7,many,NA,TRBV5-1,CASSLAGEEQYF,TGCGCCAGCAGCTTGGCAGGGGAGGAGCAGTACTTC
TRBJ1-1,NA,NA,TRBV28,CASSRPQGTEAFF,TGTGCCAGCAGTCGCCCCCAAGGCACTGAAGCTTTCTTT
TRBJ2-7,few,NA,TRBV6-6,CASSPTGPWGEQYF,TGTGCCAGCAGCCCCACCGGACCTTGGGGCGAGCAGTACTTC
TRBJ2-5,once,NA,TRBV4-1,CASSQVPAWQVGRETQYF,TGCGCCAGCAGCCAGGTACCCGCCTGGCAGGTTGGACGCGAGACCCAGTACTTC
TRBJ1-3,NA,NA,TRBV6-1,CASGEGPGNTIYF,TGTGCCAGCGGGGAAGGGCCCGGAAACACCATATATTTT
TRBJ1-4,NA,NA,TRBV29-1,CSVRSLGEKLFF,TGCAGCGTGCGGTCCTTGGGGGAAAAACTGTTTTTT
TRBJ2-6,NA,NA,TRBV2,CASSARSGANVLTF,TGTGCCAGCAGCGCAAGGTCTGGGGCCAACGTCCTGACTTTC
TRBJ2-4,NA,NA,TRBV28,CASSKENIQYF,TGTGCCAGCAGTAAAGAGAACATTCAGTACTTC
TRBJ1-1,NA,NA,TRBV6-6,CASRQTTGTMNTEAFF,TGTGCCAGCAGACAAACGACCGGGACGATGAACACTGAAGCTTTCTTT
TRBJ2-1,NA,TRBD2,TRBV28,CASRAGTSVRTVPKSEQFF,TGTGCCAGCAGGGCCGGGACTAGCGTCAGGACGGTACCTAAAAGTGAGCAGTTCTTC
TRBJ1-2,NA,TRBD1,TRBV27,CASSPRTGRDYGYTF,TGTGCCAGCAGTCCCCGGACAGGGAGGGACTATGGCTACACCTTC
TRBJ1-1,NA,NA,TRBV5-1,CASSFRERSEAFF,TGCGCCAGCAGCTTTAGAGAGAGGTCAGAGGCTTTCTTT
TRBJ2-7,NA,NA,TRBV11-1,CASSFYSSYEQYF,TGTGCCAGCAGCTTTTACAGTAGCTACGAGCAGTACTTC
TRBJ2-3,NA,NA,TRBV15,CATSREFGSTDTQYF,TGTGCCACCAGCAGAGAGTTCGGTAGCACAGATACGCAGTATTTT
TRBJ2-7,many,NA,TRBV5-1,CASNAYDGEQYF,TGCGCCAGCAACGCCTATGACGGCGAGCAGTACTTC
TRBJ2-7,NA,NA,TRBV27,CASSLPGPKPYEQYF,TGTGCCAGCAGTTTGCCGGGCCCTAAGCCCTACGAGCAGTACTTC
TRBJ2-7,NA,TRBD1,TRBV7-2,CASSHQVGTGNHEQYF,TGTGCCAGCAGCCATCAAGTCGGGACAGGGAACCACGAGCAGTACTTC
TRBJ2-7,NA,TRBD2,TRBV28,CASSLGGGRGYEQYF,TGTGCCAGCAGTTTGGGAGGCGGGAGGGGATACGAGCAGTACTTC
TRBJ2-7,NA,NA,TRBV6-1,CASSGSHEQYF,TGTGCCAGCAGTGGGTCTCACGAGCAGTACTTC
TRBJ2-7,many,TRBD2,TRBV28,CASSFLAGGGLGVEQYF,TGTGCCAGCAGTTTCCTAGCGGGAGGCGGCCTCGGGGTCGAGCAGTACTTC
TRBJ2-3,NA,NA,TRBV28,CASSSVDLSTDTQYF,TGTGCCAGCAGTTCCGTGGACCTAAGCACAGATACGCAGTATTTT